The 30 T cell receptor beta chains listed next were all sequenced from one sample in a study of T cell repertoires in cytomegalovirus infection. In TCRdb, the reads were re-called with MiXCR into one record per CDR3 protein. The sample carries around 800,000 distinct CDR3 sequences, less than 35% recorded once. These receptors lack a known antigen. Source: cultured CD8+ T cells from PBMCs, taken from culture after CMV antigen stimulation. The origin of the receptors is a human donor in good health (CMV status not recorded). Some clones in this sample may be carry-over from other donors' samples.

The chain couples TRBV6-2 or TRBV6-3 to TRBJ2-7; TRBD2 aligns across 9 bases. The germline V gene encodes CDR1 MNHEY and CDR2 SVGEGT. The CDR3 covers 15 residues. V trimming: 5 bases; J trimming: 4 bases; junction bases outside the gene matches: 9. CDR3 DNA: TGTGCCAGCAGTCCTCTAGCGGGGCGACAATACGAGCAGTACGTC. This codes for CASSPLAGRQYEQYV.

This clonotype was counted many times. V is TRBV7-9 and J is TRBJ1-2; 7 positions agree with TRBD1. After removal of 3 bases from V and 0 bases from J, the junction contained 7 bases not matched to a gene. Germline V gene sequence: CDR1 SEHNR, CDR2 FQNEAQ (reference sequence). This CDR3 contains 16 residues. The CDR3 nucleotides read TGTGCCAGCAGCTTCCAGGACAGGCCCGCTAACTATGGCTACACCTTC. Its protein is CASSFQDRPANYGYTF.

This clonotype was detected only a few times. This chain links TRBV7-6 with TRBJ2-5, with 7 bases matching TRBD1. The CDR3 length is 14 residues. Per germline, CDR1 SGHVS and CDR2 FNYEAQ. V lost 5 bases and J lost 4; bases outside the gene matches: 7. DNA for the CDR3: TGTGCCAGCAGCCTAGACAGGGTTTCAGAGACCCAGTACTTC. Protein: CASSLDRVSETQYF.

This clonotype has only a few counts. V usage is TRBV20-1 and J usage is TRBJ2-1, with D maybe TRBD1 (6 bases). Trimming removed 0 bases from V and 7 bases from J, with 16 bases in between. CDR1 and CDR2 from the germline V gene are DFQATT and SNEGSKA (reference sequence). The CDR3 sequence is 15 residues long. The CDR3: CSARDNRATWNEQFF. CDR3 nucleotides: TGCAGTGCTAGAGATAACAGGGCTACGTGGAATGAGCAGTTCTTC.

In DNA form, the CDR3 reads TGTGCCAGCTCCGGACTAGCGGGGGGGGGGGATGAGCAGTTCTTC. Amino acid sequence: CASSGLAGGGDEQFF. The rearrangement joins TRBV7-4 to TRBJ2-1, with 15 bases aligning to TRBD2. The CDR3 runs 15 residues. Germline V gene data show CDR1 as SGHVT and CDR2 as SQSDAQ. V trimming: 8 bases; J trimming: 8 bases; junction bases outside the gene matches: 7.

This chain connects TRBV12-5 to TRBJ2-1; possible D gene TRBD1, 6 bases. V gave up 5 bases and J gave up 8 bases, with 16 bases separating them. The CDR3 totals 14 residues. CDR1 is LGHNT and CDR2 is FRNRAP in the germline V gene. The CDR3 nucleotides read TGTGCTAGTGGTAGACAGGACGTATCCCATGAGCAGTTCTTC. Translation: CASGRQDVSHEQFF.

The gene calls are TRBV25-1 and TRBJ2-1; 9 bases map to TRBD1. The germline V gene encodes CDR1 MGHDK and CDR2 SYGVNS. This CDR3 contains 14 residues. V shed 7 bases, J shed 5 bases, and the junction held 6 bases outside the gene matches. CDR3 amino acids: CASTGTGFNNEQFF. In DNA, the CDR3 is TGTGCCAGCACCGGGACAGGGTTTAACAATGAGCAGTTCTTC.

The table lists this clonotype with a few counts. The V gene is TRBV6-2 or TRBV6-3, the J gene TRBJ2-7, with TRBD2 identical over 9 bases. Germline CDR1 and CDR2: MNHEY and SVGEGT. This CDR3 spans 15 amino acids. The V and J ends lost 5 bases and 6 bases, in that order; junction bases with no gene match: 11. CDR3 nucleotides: TGTGCCAGCAGTCCCCGAGGGACTAGCAGTTTCGAGCAGTACGTC. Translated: CASSPRGTSSFEQYV.

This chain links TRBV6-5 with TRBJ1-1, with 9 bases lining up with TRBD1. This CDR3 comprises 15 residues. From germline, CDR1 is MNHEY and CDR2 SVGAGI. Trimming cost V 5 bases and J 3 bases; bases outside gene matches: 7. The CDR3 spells CASSRPDRGDTEAFF. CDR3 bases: TGTGCCAGCAGTCGCCCCGACAGGGGGGACACTGAAGCTTTCTTT.

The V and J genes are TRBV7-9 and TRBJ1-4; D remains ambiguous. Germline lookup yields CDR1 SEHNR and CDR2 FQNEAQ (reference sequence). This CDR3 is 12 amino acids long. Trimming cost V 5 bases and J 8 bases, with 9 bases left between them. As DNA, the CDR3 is TGTGCCAGCAGCCCGTCGGCCGAAAAACTGTTTTTT. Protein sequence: CASSPSAEKLFF.

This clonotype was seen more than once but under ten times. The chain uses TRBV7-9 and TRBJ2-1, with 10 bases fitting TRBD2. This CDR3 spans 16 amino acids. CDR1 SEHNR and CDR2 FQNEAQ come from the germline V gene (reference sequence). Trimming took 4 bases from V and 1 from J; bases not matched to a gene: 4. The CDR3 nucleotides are TGTGCCAGCAGCTCAGGAGCGGGGGGGTCCTACAATGAGCAGTTCTTC. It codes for CASSSGAGGSYNEQFF.

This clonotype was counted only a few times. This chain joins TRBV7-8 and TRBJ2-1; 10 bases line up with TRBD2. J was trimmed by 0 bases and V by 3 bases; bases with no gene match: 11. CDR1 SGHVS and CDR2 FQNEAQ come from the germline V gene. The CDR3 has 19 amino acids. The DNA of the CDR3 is TGTGCCAGCAGCTTTGACTCGAGCGGGGGGGCTGCCTCCTACAATGAGCAGTTCTTC. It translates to CASSFDSSGGAASYNEQFF. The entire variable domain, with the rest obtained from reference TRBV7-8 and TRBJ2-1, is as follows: GAGVSQSPRYKVAKRGQDVALRCDPISGHVSLFWYQQALGQGPEFLTYFQNEAQLDKSGLPSDRFFAERPEGSVSTLKIQRTQQEDSAVYLCASSFDSSGGAASYNEQFFGPGTRLTVL.

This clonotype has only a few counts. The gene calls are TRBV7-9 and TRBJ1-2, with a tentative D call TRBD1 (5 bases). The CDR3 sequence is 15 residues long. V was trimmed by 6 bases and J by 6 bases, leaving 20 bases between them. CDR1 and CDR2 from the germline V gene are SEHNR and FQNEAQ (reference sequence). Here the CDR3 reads CASREGDSLRDGYTF. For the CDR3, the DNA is TGTGCCAGCAGGGAAGGGGACTCCTTGCGGGATGGCTACACCTTC.

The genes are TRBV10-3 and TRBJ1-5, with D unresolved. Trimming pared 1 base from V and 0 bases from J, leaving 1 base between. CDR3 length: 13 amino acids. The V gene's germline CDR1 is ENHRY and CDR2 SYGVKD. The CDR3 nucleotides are TGTGCCATCAGTGAGTTTAGCAATCAGCCCCAGCATTTT. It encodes CAISEFSNQPQHF.

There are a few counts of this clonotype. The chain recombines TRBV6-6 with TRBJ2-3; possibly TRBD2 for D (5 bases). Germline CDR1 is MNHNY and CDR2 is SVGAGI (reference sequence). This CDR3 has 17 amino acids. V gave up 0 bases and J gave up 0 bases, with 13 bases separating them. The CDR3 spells CASSYSMSGISTDTQYF. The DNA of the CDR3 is TGTGCCAGCAGTTACTCGATGAGCGGCATTAGCACAGATACGCAGTATTTT.

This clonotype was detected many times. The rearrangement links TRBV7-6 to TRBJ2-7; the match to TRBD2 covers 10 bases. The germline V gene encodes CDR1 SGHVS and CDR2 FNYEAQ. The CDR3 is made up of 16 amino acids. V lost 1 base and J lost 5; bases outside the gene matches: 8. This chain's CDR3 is CASSLEASGGAHEQYF. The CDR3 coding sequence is TGTGCCAGCAGCTTAGAGGCCAGCGGGGGGGCTCACGAGCAGTACTTC.

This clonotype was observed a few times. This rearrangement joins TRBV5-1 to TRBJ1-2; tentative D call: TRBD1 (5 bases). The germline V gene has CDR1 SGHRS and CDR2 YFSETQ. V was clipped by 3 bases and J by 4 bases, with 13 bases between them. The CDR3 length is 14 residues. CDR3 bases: TGCGCCAGCAGCTCCACCAAGGGGATCTATGGCTACACCTTC. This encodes CASSSTKGIYGYTF.

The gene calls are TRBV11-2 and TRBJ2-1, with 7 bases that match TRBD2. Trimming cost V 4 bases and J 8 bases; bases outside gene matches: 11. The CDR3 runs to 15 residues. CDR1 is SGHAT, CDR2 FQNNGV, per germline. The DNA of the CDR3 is TGTGCCAGCAGCTGGGGTGGGGGGGAAGGCGATGAGCAGTTCTTC. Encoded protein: CASSWGGGEGDEQFF.

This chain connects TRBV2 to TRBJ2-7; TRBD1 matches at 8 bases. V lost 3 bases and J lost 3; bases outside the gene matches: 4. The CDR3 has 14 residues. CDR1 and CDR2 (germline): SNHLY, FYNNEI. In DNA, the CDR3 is TGTGCCAGCAGTGATATGGGACAGGACTACGAGCAGTACTTC. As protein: CASSDMGQDYEQYF.

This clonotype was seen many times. CDR3 sequence (DNA): TGTGCCAGCAGCTTCGGGGTAGCGGGGGGGCCCTACAATGAGCAGTTCTTC. Residues: CASSFGVAGGPYNEQFF. J is TRBJ2-1 and V is TRBV7-6; 11 nucleotides agree with TRBD2. CDR1 and CDR2 from the germline V gene are SGHVS and FNYEAQ. This CDR3 has 17 residues. J was trimmed by 2 bases and V by 3 bases; bases with no gene match: 6.

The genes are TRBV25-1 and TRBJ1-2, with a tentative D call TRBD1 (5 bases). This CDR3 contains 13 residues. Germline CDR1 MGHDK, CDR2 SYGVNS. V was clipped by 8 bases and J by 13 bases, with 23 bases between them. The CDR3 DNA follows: TGTGCCAGCGGTCCGTCGGGACGGCCGCCGCGCACCTTC. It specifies CASGPSGRPPRTF.

The CDR3 region has the DNA TGTGCCAGCAGCTCCCGACTAGCGGGGGAAAACTACAATGAGCAGTTCTTC. It codes for CASSSRLAGENYNEQFF. The V call is TRBV5-6, the J call TRBJ2-1; 12 bases align to TRBD2. The CDR3 runs to 17 residues. V shed 3 bases, J shed 3 bases, and the junction held 7 bases outside the gene matches. Germline lookup yields CDR1 SGHDT and CDR2 YYEEEE.

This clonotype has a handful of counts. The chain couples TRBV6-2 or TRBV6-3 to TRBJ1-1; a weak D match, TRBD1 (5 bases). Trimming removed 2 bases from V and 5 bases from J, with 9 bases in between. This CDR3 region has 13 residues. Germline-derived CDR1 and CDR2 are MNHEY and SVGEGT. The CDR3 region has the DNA TGTGCCAGCAGTTACACCCGACAGACTGAAGCTTTCTTT. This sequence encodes CASSYTRQTEAFF.

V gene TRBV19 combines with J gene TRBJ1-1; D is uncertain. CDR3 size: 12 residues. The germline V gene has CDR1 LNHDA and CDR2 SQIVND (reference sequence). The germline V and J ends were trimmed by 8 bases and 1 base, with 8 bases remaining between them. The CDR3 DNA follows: TGTGCCAGTTATAAAGCGAACACTGAAGCTTTCTTT. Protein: CASYKANTEAFF.

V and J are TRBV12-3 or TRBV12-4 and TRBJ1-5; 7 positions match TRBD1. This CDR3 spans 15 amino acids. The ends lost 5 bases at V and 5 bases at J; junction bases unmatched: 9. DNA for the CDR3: TGTGCCAGCAGTCCGGGACAGTCAAGGGATCAGCCCCAGCATTTT. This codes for CASSPGQSRDQPQHF.

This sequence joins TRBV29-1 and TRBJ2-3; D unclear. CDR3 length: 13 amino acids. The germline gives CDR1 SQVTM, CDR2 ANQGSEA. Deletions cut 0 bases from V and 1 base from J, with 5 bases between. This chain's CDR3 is CSVEEDRTDTQYF. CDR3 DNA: TGCAGCGTTGAAGAGGACCGCACAGATACGCAGTATTTT.

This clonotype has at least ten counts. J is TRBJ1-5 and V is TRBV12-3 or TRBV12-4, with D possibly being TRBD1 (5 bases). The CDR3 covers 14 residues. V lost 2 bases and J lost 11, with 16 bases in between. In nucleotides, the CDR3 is TGTGCCAGCAGTTTACTTGCAGGGCTAGGAGCCCAGCATTTT. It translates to CASSLLAGLGAQHF.

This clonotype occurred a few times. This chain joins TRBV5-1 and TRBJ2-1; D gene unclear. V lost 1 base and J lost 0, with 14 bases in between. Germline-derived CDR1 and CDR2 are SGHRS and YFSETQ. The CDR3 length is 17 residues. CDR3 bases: TGCGCCAGCAGCTTGCAGGTCGGGTTAAGCTCCTACAATGAGCAGTTCTTC. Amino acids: CASSLQVGLSSYNEQFF.

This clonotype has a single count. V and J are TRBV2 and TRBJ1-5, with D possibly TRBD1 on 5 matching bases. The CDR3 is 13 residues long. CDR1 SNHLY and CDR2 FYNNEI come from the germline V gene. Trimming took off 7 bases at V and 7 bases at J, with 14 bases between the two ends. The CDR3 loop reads CASKGGGTQPQHF. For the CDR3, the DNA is TGTGCCAGCAAGGGCGGGGGTACCCAGCCCCAGCATTTT.

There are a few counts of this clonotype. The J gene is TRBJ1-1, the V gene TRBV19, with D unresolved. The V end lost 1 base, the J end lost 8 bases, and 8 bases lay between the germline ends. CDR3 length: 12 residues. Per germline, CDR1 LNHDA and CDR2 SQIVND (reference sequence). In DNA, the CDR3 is TGTGCCAGTAGTATAGGAACAATGGAAGCTTTCTTT. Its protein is CASSIGTMEAFF. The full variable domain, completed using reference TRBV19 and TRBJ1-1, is DGGITQSPKYLFRKEGQNVTLSCEQNLNHDAMYWYRQDPGQGLRLIYYSQIVNDFQKGDIAEGYSVSREKKESFPLTVTSAQKNPTAFYLCASSIGTMEAFFGQGTRLTVV.